This T cell receptor (beta chain) was observed in a study of a mutant IDH1 vaccine in newly diagnosed glioma. Trimming removed 2 bases from V and 0 bases from J, with 14 bases in between. Germline V gene data show CDR1 as SGHDN and CDR2 as FVKESK. CDR3 length equals 16 residues. The time point is: week 35, safety follow-up. Vaccine doses each comprised 300 ug of mutant IDH1 20-mer peptide, with topical imiquimod. Turning to this clone: What it binds is not known.

TCRdb's copy holds only in-frame clones and misses some; the assay was immunoSEQ multiplex PCR. The repertoire holds over 40,000 clones, with approximately 81% as singletons. The source material was PBMCs, sampled from a glioma patient whose treatment included an IDH1 peptide vaccine. V and J are TRBV14 and TRBJ2-7; possible D gene TRBD2, 6 bases. The clonotype comes from a woman in her forties with glioma. Some clones in this sample may be carry-over from other donors' samples. The CDR3 DNA reads TGTGCCAGCAGCCAACAGCGGGCGTTGTCCTCCTACGAGCAGTACTTC. Its translation is CASSQQRALSSYEQYF.